Following are 9 T cell receptor beta chains from one sample sequenced in a study of blood T cell repertoires in COVID-19. Repertoires were generated with immunoSEQ multiplex PCR, while TCRdb's copy carries only in-frame clones and drops some. The sample has about 150,000 clones, 65% to 85% seen once. Material: peripheral blood. Receptors were obtained from an elderly woman with acute or convalescent COVID-19.

This clone was counted between two and nine times. The chain uses TRBV5-1 and TRBJ1-1; possible D gene TRBD1, 6 bases. From germline, CDR1 is SGHRS and CDR2 YFSETQ. CDR3 length equals 15 residues. Trimming shortened V by 3 bases and J by 3 bases, and 15 bases separated the two germline ends. The CDR3 nucleotides read TGCGCCAGCAGCTGGGCCGGGACAAGGGACACTGAAGCTTTCTTT. It codes for CASSWAGTRDTEAFF.

The chain couples TRBV7-9 to TRBJ1-3, with 7 bases identical to TRBD1. Germline loops: CDR1 SEHNR, CDR2 FQNEAQ (reference sequence). Unmatched junction bases numbered 3, after V lost 1 base and J lost 3 bases. The CDR3 is made up of 15 amino acids. The CDR3 bases are TGTGCCAGCAGCTTAGGGGGACAGTATGGAAACACCATATATTTT. Translating it yields CASSLGGQYGNTIYF.

This chain uses TRBV27 with TRBJ2-2; D unclear. V was cut by 3 bases and J by 5 bases, with 4 bases left in between. Germline-derived CDR1 and CDR2 are MNHEY and SMNVEV (reference sequence). This CDR3 has 12 amino acids. The CDR3 DNA reads TGTGCCAGCAGTTTCCGGACCGGGGAGCTGTTTTTT. Translating it yields CASSFRTGELFF.

The chain is built from TRBV19 and TRBJ2-6; TRBD1 aligns across 10 bases. The CDR3 spans 18 residues. Germline CDR1 reads LNHDA; CDR2 reads SQIVND (reference sequence). V was pared by 7 bases and J by 0 bases, with 9 bases of the junction left unmatched. Here the CDR3 reads CASTPWGQGSSGANVLTF. The CDR3 DNA reads as TGTGCCAGTACCCCCTGGGGACAGGGGAGCTCTGGGGCCAACGTCCTGACTTTC.

This chain connects TRBV5-1 to TRBJ2-1, with D tentatively TRBD2 (5 bases). The V gene's germline CDR1 is SGHRS and CDR2 YFSETQ. The CDR3 is 14 residues long. Trimming stripped 4 bases from V and 6 bases from J, with 14 bases between. Here the CDR3 reads CASSALVTTNEQFF. The CDR3 DNA is TGCGCCAGCAGCGCGTTAGTGACTACCAATGAGCAGTTCTTC.

The V call is TRBV7-2, the J call TRBJ2-2; the match to TRBD2 covers 8 bases. Germline trimming cut 5 bases from V and 4 bases from J; bases unmatched to any gene: 9. The CDR3 length is 16 residues. Germline assignment: CDR1 SGHTA and CDR2 FQGNSA. The CDR3 reads CASSGTRTSFTGELFF. In DNA, the CDR3 is TGTGCCAGCAGCGGGACCCGGACTAGCTTCACCGGGGAGCTGTTTTTT.

V and J are TRBV2 and TRBJ1-1; possibly TRBD1 for D (5 bases). The germline V gene has CDR1 SNHLY and CDR2 FYNNEI. CDR3 length: 14 amino acids. V dropped 8 bases and J dropped 1 base, with 14 bases sitting between them. CDR3 sequence: CASGLGGANTEAFF. The CDR3 nucleotides are TGTGCCAGCGGCCTCGGCGGGGCGAACACTGAAGCTTTCTTT.

This chain links TRBV28 with TRBJ2-1, with TRBD1 as a possible D gene (5 bases). V dropped 5 bases and J dropped 11 bases, with 19 bases sitting between them. There are 14 residues in the CDR3. CDR1 MDHEN and CDR2 SYDVKM come from the germline V gene. DNA of the CDR3: TGTGCCAGCAGTAACTATGGGGCCAGCTATAAGCAGTTCTTC. Protein product: CASSNYGASYKQFF.

The chain combines TRBV30 with TRBJ2-2; D is possibly TRBD1 (6 bases). CDR3 length equals 15 residues. Germline loops: CDR1 GTSNPN, CDR2 SVGIG (reference sequence). The V end lost 2 bases, the J end lost 6 bases, and 16 bases lay between the germline ends. The CDR3 loop is CAWSWGPTGAGELFF. The CDR3 DNA follows: TGTGCCTGGAGTTGGGGGCCGACAGGCGCCGGGGAGCTGTTTTTT.